The entry that follows covers one TCR beta chain sequence. As yet, its antigen is unknown. The data are from a study of blood T cells in healthy people across ages. Whole-study findings and limits: Measured against age, TCR beta diversity per million T cells decreased in a roughly linear manner.

Germline loops: CDR1 MNHNY, CDR2 SVGAGI (reference sequence). V lost 7 bases to trimming and J lost 6 bases; unmatched junction nucleotides: 7. This CDR3 comprises 13 residues. Sample-barcoded 5' priming and a J-beta primer mix drove a second PCR of 7 to 11 cycles. TCRdb re-analysed the 5' RACE reads in MiXCR, keeping a single row per CDR3 protein. The sample carries hundreds of thousands of distinct CDR3 sequences, around a quarter recorded once. Every donor contributed about 10 milliliters of peripheral blood by blood draw. Separately, the same data were catalogued under a study of T cells of mothers and their children.

The sequencing sample was made of blood. This TCR derives from a boy under 18 in good health. This chain links TRBV6-6 with TRBJ2-7; 9 bases are shared with TRBD1. Here the CDR3 reads CASKGQGRGEQYF. The CDR3 coding sequence is TGTGCCAGCAAGGGACAGGGCAGGGGCGAGCAGTACTTC.